These T cell receptor beta chains were read from a single sample in a study of cytomegalovirus exposure and HLA in healthy donors. Method: immunoSEQ multiplex PCR; TCRdb's copy keeps in-frame clones and lacks some. Altogether 64,000 or so clones are present, roughly two thirds being singletons, with the ten largest covering 7.6%. Sequenced sample: PBMCs. These receptor sequences come from a man in his forties in good health and CMV-seropositive. The CDR3 runs from the conserved cysteine through the conserved F or W.

cdr3_length	v_call	cdr3_aa
15	TRBV28	CASTTQGLGNQPQHF
14	TRBV11-3	CASSPGTVNTEAFF
14	TRBV12-5	CASAPGDWGYGYTF
16	TRBV5-4	CASSLGLAGAEDTQYF
15	TRBV5-6	CASSSEGGRGKTQYF
13	TRBV7-8	CASSPTGSETQYF
14	TRBV5-6	CASSSNDGGSEAFF
17	TRBV9	CASSVSLQSGSDYGYTF
15	TRBV5-4	CASSLETSGTDTQYF
14	TRBV5-1	CASSLDRVNNEQFF
14	TRBV7-9	CASSPYLQGYGYTF
13	TRBV18	CASSPDRVYGYTF
15	TRBV4-1	CASSQNFGTGLSYTF
15	TRBV7-3	CASSLTITGTGELFF
14	TRBV6-5	CASRRTASNEKLFF
15	TRBV6-5	CASSYFGTGPGELFF
15	TRBV5-1	CASSLVWDRGYGYTF
14	TRBV5-1	CASSPGLSTDTQYF
14	TRBV5-4	CASTRGGNEETQYF
14	TRBV5-4	CASSLELSGNTIYF
13	TRBV29-1	CSAETGENTEAFF
13	TRBV6-5	CASSYRSGGEQFF
14	TRBV5-1	CASSSGTGGDEQYF
14	TRBV7-9	CASSTGTVFTEAFF
15	TRBV30	CAWRLTRSSYNEQFF
15	TRBV6-6	CASSPGRGGDTEAFF
14	TRBV19	CASSTGQGMGGYTF
16	TRBV7-2	CASSGGTGRSGNTIYF
14	TRBV7-2	CASSFGQQNYGYTF
16	TRBV4-1	CASSQDRQGNDYGYTF
15	TRBV6-6	CASSYWGEYQETQYF
13	TRBV25-1	CASSVGASSPLHF
11	TRBV5-1	CASHREETQYF
16	TRBV4-2	CASSQGFRGTPYEQYF
13	TRBV9	CASSVVEVGELFF
14	TRBV7-9	CASSQGQGGEKLFF
15	TRBV6-6	CASSPRVSGANVLTF
16	TRBV25-1	CASSEYSLAGPDTQYF
15	TRBV6-5	CASSYSTQGASFEFF
17	TRBV30	CAWSPDRASISNQPQHF
14	TRBV19	CASSTGLAGVGQFF
17	TRBV5-4	CASSLQGRVETTDTQYF
13	TRBV10-3	CAISEATGGGYTF
16	TRBV13	CASSDLAGGYANGYTF
13	TRBV5-4	CASSLAGDTEAFF
17	TRBV5-8	CASSPRLAGGRTDTQYF
15	TRBV5-1	CASSLLAGEGNEQFF
19	TRBV11-3	CASSFVSAGQQGRNYGYTF
13	TRBV29-1	CSVAGRATDTQYF
15	TRBV7-3	CASSPGDRTNEKLFF
14	TRBV6-5	CASRLSTGTDTQYF
16	TRBV2	CASRRGTSGRAGTQYF